This entry lists 32 T cell receptor beta chains sequenced from one sample in a study of cytomegalovirus exposure and HLA in healthy donors. Assay: immunoSEQ multiplex PCR; the TCRdb copy retains only in-frame clones and omits some. The sample gives roughly 300,000 clones, about 85% of which show up once; approximately 1.1% is in the top ten. Input material: PBMCs. The origin of the receptors is a woman aged 30 to 39 in good health and CMV-seropositive.

The rearrangement uses TRBV6-5 and TRBJ2-3; D not certain. CDR3 length: 12 residues. Germline V CDR1 and CDR2: MNHEY, SVGAGI. Trimming cost V 7 bases and J 6 bases, with 11 bases left between them. This CDR3 reads CASTSLGDTQYF. CDR3 DNA: TGTGCCAGCACCTCCCTAGGTGATACGCAGTATTTT.

CDR3 region: CASSPPLGVETQYF. The CDR3 DNA follows: TGTGCCAGCAGCCCCCCGCTAGGGGTGGAGACCCAGTACTTC. This chain joins TRBV13 and TRBJ2-5, with a weak D call TRBD1 (5 bases). Trimming left V 5 bases short and J 5 bases short, with 15 bases between. Germline CDR1 is PRHDT and CDR2 is FYEKMQ (reference sequence). The CDR3 covers 14 residues.

This chain joins TRBV29-1 and TRBJ2-1; D not certain. V lost 4 bases, J lost 4 bases, and 5 bases lay in between. The CDR3 runs to 11 residues. Per germline, CDR1 SQVTM and CDR2 ANQGSEA. The CDR3 here is CSVVAYNEQFF. The CDR3 DNA reads TGCAGCGTTGTTGCTTACAATGAGCAGTTCTTC.

This clone was found a few times. The genes are TRBV4-2 and TRBJ2-5; no clear D gene. The CDR3 contains 14 residues. Germline V CDR1 and CDR2: LGHNA, YNFKEQ. Deletions cut 4 bases from V and 2 bases from J, with 11 bases between. CDR3 nucleotide sequence: TGTGCCAGCAGCCGATTTACTGGACAAGAGACCCAGTACTTC. It encodes CASSRFTGQETQYF.

This chain joins TRBV29-1 and TRBJ2-4, with D uncertain. The germline V and J ends were trimmed by 7 bases and 6 bases, with 10 bases remaining between them. The CDR3 has 11 residues. CDR1 and CDR2 (germline): SQVTM, ANQGSEA. The CDR3 DNA reads TGCAGCGCCCTCGAAGGAAACATTCAGTACTTC. Translated: CSALEGNIQYF. Variable domain in full (rest from reference TRBV29-1 and TRBJ2-4): SAVISQKPSRDICQRGTSLTIQCQVDSQVTMMFWYRQQPGQSLTLIATANQGSEATYESGFVIDKFPISRPNLTFSTLTVSNMSPEDSSIYLCSALEGNIQYFGAGTRLSVL.

The J gene is TRBJ2-7, the V gene TRBV18; no firm D call. In germline, CDR1 is KGHSH, CDR2 LQKENI. V lost 6 bases to trimming and J lost 4 bases, with 10 bases between them. This CDR3 region has 12 residues. In DNA form, the CDR3 reads TGTGCCAGCTCCCATCCAGAGTACGAGCAGTACTTC. It is translated as CASSHPEYEQYF.

This clone was seen just once. This chain uses TRBV6-6 with TRBJ1-6; 8 bases align to TRBD1. The CDR3 loop spans 15 amino acids. J was trimmed by 5 bases and V by 7 bases; bases with no gene match: 7. Germline lookup yields CDR1 MNHNY and CDR2 SVGAGI (reference sequence). The CDR3 reads CASTPRQGNNSPLHF. In nucleotides, the CDR3 is TGTGCCAGCACCCCCCGACAGGGGAATAATTCACCCCTCCACTTT.

This clone was seen more than once but under ten times. V is TRBV30 and J is TRBJ2-7, with unresolved D. Germline V gives CDR1 GTSNPN, CDR2 SVGIG (reference sequence). V gave up 0 bases and J gave up 2 bases, with 8 bases separating them. The CDR3 runs to 13 residues. CDR3 nucleotide sequence: TGTGCCTGGAGTGTGGGCTATACCTACGAGCAGTACTTC. Translation gives CAWSVGYTYEQYF.

The chain joins TRBV7-9 to TRBJ2-5; D may be TRBD2 (6 bases). Trimming pared 1 base from V and 3 bases from J, leaving 6 bases between. This CDR3 has 13 residues. CDR1 and CDR2 from the germline V gene are SEHNR and FQNEAQ (reference sequence). In DNA, the CDR3 is TGTGCCAGCAGCTTAGGGGGGGAAGAGACCCAGTACTTC. Translated, it gives CASSLGGEETQYF.

This chain connects TRBV4-1 to TRBJ2-7; TRBD2 agrees at 7 bases. CDR1 is MGHRA, CDR2 YSYEKL, per germline. The CDR3 loop spans 14 amino acids. V shed 3 bases and J 1 base; nucleotides not matched to a gene: 3. The CDR3 protein is CASSQGEGSYEQYF. DNA of the CDR3: TGCGCCAGCAGCCAGGGGGAGGGTTCCTACGAGCAGTACTTC.

This rearrangement joins TRBV27 to TRBJ2-7, with 13 positions matching TRBD2. Per the germline V gene, CDR1 is MNHEY and CDR2 is SMNVEV (reference sequence). After removal of 7 bases from V and 5 bases from J, the junction contained 8 bases not matched to a gene. The CDR3 has 15 residues. As DNA, the CDR3 is TGTGCCAGCACCTCCGGGACTAGCGGGATTCACGAGCAGTACTTC. Translation: CASTSGTSGIHEQYF.

The chain is built from TRBV7-6 and TRBJ1-6, with TRBD1 identical over 7 bases. Per the germline V gene, CDR1 is SGHVS and CDR2 is FNYEAQ. CDR3 size: 14 residues. V dropped 1 base and J dropped 10; count of bases not matched to a gene: 4. The DNA of the CDR3 is TGTGCCAGCAGCTTAGGGACAGGCTCCTCACCCCTCCACTTT. Its protein is CASSLGTGSSPLHF.

The gene calls are TRBV7-2 and TRBJ2-5, with 7 bases that match TRBD1. From germline, CDR1 is SGHTA and CDR2 FQGNSA. The CDR3 runs 14 residues. The V segment lost 2 bases and the J segment 4 bases; nucleotides outside the gene matches: 4. The CDR3 here is CASSLKGARETQYF. DNA for the CDR3: TGTGCCAGCAGCTTAAAGGGGGCTCGAGAGACCCAGTACTTC.

The chain recombines TRBV13 with TRBJ2-3; D uncertain. The CDR3 length is 18 residues. The V gene's germline CDR1 is PRHDT and CDR2 FYEKMQ (reference sequence). V was pared by 0 bases and J by 0 bases, with 16 bases between. The CDR3 loop is CASSLGLKVAASTDTQYF. Here the CDR3 DNA reads TGTGCCAGCAGCTTAGGCCTAAAAGTGGCCGCTAGCACAGATACGCAGTATTTT.

This chain joins TRBV28 and TRBJ2-3; 7 nucleotides match TRBD2. The trim removed 8 bases at V and 6 bases at J, leaving 5 bases unmatched. Germline CDR1 reads MDHEN; CDR2 reads SYDVKM. CDR3 length equals 12 residues. The CDR3: CASQTLADTQYF. As DNA, the CDR3 is TGTGCCAGCCAGACACTAGCGGATACGCAGTATTTT.

This chain connects TRBV20-1 to TRBJ1-2; D possibly corresponds to TRBD1 (5 bases). The V end lost 2 bases, the J end lost 8 bases, and 9 bases lay between the germline ends. The CDR3 spans 11 residues. Germline values: CDR1 DFQATT, CDR2 SNEGSKA (reference sequence). The CDR3 DNA is TGCAGTGCTAGAACCGGGACGGGCTACACCTTC. Encoded protein: CSARTGTGYTF.

CDR3 loop: CASTEGLAGNEQFF. The DNA for the CDR3 is TGTGCCAGCACCGAGGGACTAGCGGGTAATGAGCAGTTCTTC. This rearrangement joins TRBV27 to TRBJ2-1; 12 nucleotides agree with TRBD2. The germline CDR1 and CDR2 sequences are MNHEY and SMNVEV (reference sequence). The CDR3 consists of 14 residues. With V trimmed by 7 bases and J by 7 bases, 5 bases remained unmatched.

V and J are TRBV29-1 and TRBJ1-2, with a tentative D call TRBD1 (5 bases). There are 13 residues in the CDR3. The germline gives CDR1 SQVTM, CDR2 ANQGSEA. The germline V and J ends were trimmed by 3 bases and 8 bases, with 16 bases remaining between them. The CDR3 protein is CSVDPTGSGGYTF. The DNA for the CDR3 is TGCAGCGTTGACCCAACGGGCTCAGGGGGCTACACCTTC.

The chain links TRBV11-2 to TRBJ2-5, with D tentatively TRBD2 (5 bases). V dropped 1 base and J dropped 5 bases, with 8 bases sitting between them. This CDR3 has 13 residues. Germline CDR1 is SGHAT and CDR2 is FQNNGV. The chain's CDR3 is CASSLVATETQYF. CDR3 DNA: TGTGCCAGCAGCTTAGTAGCGACGGAGACCCAGTACTTC. Using reference TRBV11-2 and TRBJ2-5 for the parts outside the CDR3, the full variable domain is EAGVAQSPRYKIIEKRQSVAFWCNPISGHATLYWYQQILGQGPKLLIQFQNNGVVDDSQLPKDRFSAERLKGVDSTLKIQPAKLEDSAVYLCASSLVATETQYFGPGTRLLVL.

The rearrangement joins TRBV4-2 to TRBJ2-7, with no clear D. The CDR3 contains 15 residues. The germline gives CDR1 LGHNA, CDR2 YNFKEQ. The V end lost 0 bases, the J end lost 3 bases, and 12 bases lay between the germline ends. The CDR3 nucleotides are TGTGCCAGCAGCCAAGAAGATGGCGAACTCTACGAGCAGTACTTC. Translated, it gives CASSQEDGELYEQYF.

The chain has TRBV9 and TRBJ2-3; the D gene could be TRBD1 or TRBD2 (5 bases each). The germline gives CDR1 SGDLS, CDR2 YYNGEE. The V and J ends lost 3 bases and 2 bases respectively, with 10 bases between them. The CDR3 is 14 residues long. The CDR3 loop is CASSDPGTTDTQYF. The CDR3 nucleotides read TGTGCCAGCAGCGACCCTGGGACCACAGATACGCAGTATTTT. Complete variable domain (other parts from reference TRBV9 and TRBJ2-3): DSGVTQTPKHLITATGQRVTLRCSPRSGDLSVYWYQQSLDQGLQFLIQYYNGEERAKGNILERFSAQQFPDLHSELNLSSLELGDSALYFCASSDPGTTDTQYFGPGTRLTVL.

This clone is a singleton in its sample. The chain is built from TRBV9 and TRBJ1-2; possible D gene TRBD1, 5 bases. The CDR3 covers 14 residues. CDR1 and CDR2 from the germline V gene are SGDLS and YYNGEE. The V and J ends lost 5 bases and 5 bases respectively, with 16 bases between them. This CDR3 is CASRGGVGKYGYTF. The DNA of the CDR3 is TGTGCCAGCAGAGGAGGGGTCGGAAAATATGGCTACACCTTC.

The rearrangement links TRBV19 to TRBJ2-3; D is uncertain. V was trimmed by 1 base and J by 3 bases, leaving 8 bases between them. The CDR3 covers 14 residues. In germline, CDR1 is LNHDA, CDR2 SQIVND (reference sequence). The CDR3 sequence: CASSIGPGTDTQYF. The CDR3, as DNA: TGTGCCAGTAGTATAGGTCCTGGAACAGATACGCAGTATTTT.

V usage is TRBV5-4 and J usage is TRBJ1-2, with 9 bases lining up with TRBD1. The CDR3 is made up of 16 amino acids. J gave up 7 bases and V 3 bases, and 13 bases lay outside the gene matches. Germline loops: CDR1 SGHNT, CDR2 YYREEE (reference sequence). CDR3 protein: CASSSGGAGTGTGYTF. The CDR3 DNA reads as TGTGCCAGCAGCTCGGGAGGAGCCGGGACAGGGACTGGCTACACCTTC.

The rearrangement links TRBV6-5 to TRBJ1-6; 7 nucleotides align to TRBD1. CDR1 MNHEY and CDR2 SVGAGI come from the germline V gene. J was trimmed by 11 bases and V by 4 bases; bases with no gene match: 8. This CDR3 region has 14 residues. CDR3 sequence: CASSSDRAKAPLHF. DNA for the CDR3: TGTGCCAGCAGTTCAGACAGGGCAAAGGCACCCCTCCACTTT.

The genes are TRBV4-3 and TRBJ2-2, with 10 bases aligning to TRBD2. The CDR3 extends over 17 amino acids. Germline values: CDR1 LGHNA, CDR2 YSLEER. The trim removed 3 bases at V and 1 base at J, leaving 5 bases unmatched. In DNA form, the CDR3 reads TGCGCCAGCAGCCAGACTTCTAGCGGGGGGAACACCGGGGAGCTGTTTTTT. Encoded protein: CASSQTSSGGNTGELFF.

About this clone itself: Other DNA sequences within the sample encode an identical CDR3. V and J are TRBV19 and TRBJ2-7, with TRBD2 as a possible D gene (5 bases). Germline CDR1 LNHDA, CDR2 SQIVND (reference sequence). The CDR3 runs 13 residues. V gave up 3 bases and J gave up 2 bases, with 8 bases separating them. The CDR3 nucleotides are TGTGCCAGTAGTATGGCCGGGACCTACGAGCAGTACTTC. Translation gives CASSMAGTYEQYF.

The V call is TRBV5-4, the J call TRBJ2-2, with TRBD2 identical over 14 bases. V lost 4 bases to trimming and J lost 3 bases; unmatched junction nucleotides: 5. The CDR3 is 17 residues long. CDR1 SGHNT and CDR2 YYREEE come from the germline V gene (reference sequence). CDR3 loop: CASSRGLAGVYTGELFF. In nucleotides, the CDR3 is TGTGCCAGCAGCCGGGGACTAGCGGGGGTTTACACCGGGGAGCTGTTTTTT.

This sequence joins TRBV2 and TRBJ2-7, with D possibly TRBD1 on 8 matching bases. The CDR3 sequence is 15 residues long. Deletions cut 3 bases from V and 4 bases from J, with 16 bases between. Germline V gene data show CDR1 as SNHLY and CDR2 as FYNNEI. CDR3 sequence reads: CASSDVQGGPYEQYF. In DNA form, the CDR3 reads TGTGCCAGCAGTGACGTACAGGGGGGGCCTTACGAGCAGTACTTC.

The genes are TRBV18 and TRBJ1-5; no clear D gene. Trimming shortened V by 1 base and J by 2 bases, and 9 bases separated the two germline ends. There are 15 residues in the CDR3. Germline assignment: CDR1 KGHSH and CDR2 LQKENI. CDR3 sequence reads: CASSPQGSGNQPQHF. The DNA of the CDR3 is TGTGCCAGCTCACCACAGGGTAGTGGCAATCAGCCCCAGCATTTT.

The chain uses TRBV11-2 and TRBJ2-3; D remains ambiguous. The germline gives CDR1 SGHAT, CDR2 FQNNGV. The CDR3 length is 14 residues. Trimming removed 5 bases from V and 2 bases from J, with 11 bases in between. The CDR3 DNA is TGTGCCAGCAGCACCAGCAGAAACACAGATACGCAGTATTTT. Protein product: CASSTSRNTDTQYF. The variable domain in full, with the rest retrieved from reference TRBV11-2 and TRBJ2-3, is EAGVAQSPRYKIIEKRQSVAFWCNPISGHATLYWYQQILGQGPKLLIQFQNNGVVDDSQLPKDRFSAERLKGVDSTLKIQPAKLEDSAVYLCASSTSRNTDTQYFGPGTRLTVL.

The V gene is TRBV6-5, the J gene TRBJ1-2; TRBD1 is a possible D gene (5 bases). The V end lost 2 bases, the J end lost 3 bases, and 10 bases lay between the germline ends. The CDR3 extends over 14 amino acids. In germline, CDR1 is MNHEY, CDR2 SVGAGI. The DNA for the CDR3 is TGTGCCAGCAGTTACATGGGGGGGGACTATGGCTACACCTTC. This sequence encodes CASSYMGGDYGYTF.